Included here is one TCR beta chain sequence, with context. This record belongs to a study of blood T cell repertoires in COVID-19. Study information: The United States, Italy and Spain supplied acute and convalescent COVID-19 samples.

Trimming took 3 bases from V and 4 from J, leaving 13 bases between them. The CDR3 is 14 residues long. The germline V gene encodes CDR1 DFQATT and CDR2 SNEGSKA (reference sequence). As originally analysed: Reference gene primer amplification yielded estimated nucleated cell counts. Some clones are missing from TCRdb's copy, which holds only in-frame ones; the method was immunoSEQ multiplex PCR. From that table come the V and J calls and clone size; the DNA was used to work out D and trimming. This sample carries around 43,000 clones, 70% to 90% of them seen once, and the ten largest clones take about 6.1%.

The J gene is TRBJ1-3, the V gene TRBV20-1; D uncertain. This clonotype was sampled from a human donor in a cohort sampled during active COVID-19. Sequenced: peripheral blood. The CDR3 spells CSASRVGKGNTIYF. The CDR3 coding sequence is TGCAGTGCTAGTCGGGTGGGTAAAGGAAACACCATATATTTT.